The present T cell receptor beta chain was sequenced within a study of immune heterogeneity within non-small cell lung tumors. Study results and limitations: Within a patient, dominant CDR3 beta clonotypes were shared across sites, though different locations had unique frequent clones. With local tumor mutational burden, local T-cell clonality showed a moderate but significant correlation (R roughly 0.35). Different patients shared few of their high-frequency T-cell receptor beta clonotypes.

Using 32 V and 13 J primers, multiplex PCR amplified TCR beta CDR3. TCRdb reprocessed the multiplex PCR reads via MiXCR and lists one record per CDR3 protein. The sample lists around 16,000 distinct CDR3 sequences, about 30% seen once, with roughly 3.9% in the top ten. Comment on this clonotype: The target antigen is unknown. Possible read error: a much larger clone is one base away. As the CDR3 is not closed by the conserved phenylalanine or tryptophan, this likely results from a read error.

Germline CDR1 is MGHRA and CDR2 is YSYEKL. V was shortened by 2 bases and J by 0 bases, with 11 bases between the two germline ends. The CDR3 consists of 15 residues. Bulk tumor genomic DNA, roughly 600 ng per sample, was the template. Several biopsies were collected from each primary tumor during surgery. They were spaced as far apart as possible within the tumor mass. Curative operations were performed on patients who had untreated, newly diagnosed non-small cell lung cancer. Study donors were patients with a new diagnosis of non-small cell lung cancer who underwent surgery with curative intent. The TCR was taken from a man aged 35-49 years with non-small cell lung cancer. The sequencing input was lung tumor tissue. The V call is TRBV4-1, the J call TRBJ2-7; D is unresolved. The CDR3 loop is CASSQTPEFSYEQYL. CDR3 coding DNA: TGCGCCAGCAGCCAAACCCCAGAATTCTCCTACGAGCAGTACTTA.